This is a list of T cell receptor beta chains from one sample in a study of blood T cell repertoires in COVID-19. Using immunoSEQ multiplex PCR, the repertoire was profiled, and TCRdb retains in-frame clones only, with some absent. The sample gives 25,000 to 35,000 clones, around 90% of which show up once; roughly 5.4% is in the top ten. The specimen was peripheral blood. The receptors were gathered from a man aged 60 to 69 with active COVID-19. CDR3s include the opening cysteine and the closing phenylalanine or tryptophan. A D gene is named only where the DNA matches it firmly. Expanded clones get a size class; other rows say once, few or many, or leave the size out.

>TRBV2|.|.|TRBJ1-4
CASSVEGGEEKLFF
TGTGCCAGCAGTGTCGAGGGTGGCGAAGAAAAACTGTTTTTT
>TRBV12-2|.|.|TRBJ2-5
CASRLAQPTGKEETQYF
TGTGCAAGTCGCTTAGCGCAACCAACAGGGAAAGAAGAGACCCAGTACTTC
>TRBV15|once|.|TRBJ2-5
CATSRGTGETQYF
TGTGCCACCAGCAGAGGGACTGGCGAGACCCAGTACTTC
>TRBV6-5|.|.|TRBJ2-2
CATRGADTGELFF
TGTGCCACCCGGGGGGCCGACACCGGGGAGCTGTTTTTT
>TRBV5-4|.|.|TRBJ2-5
CASSLGRREETQYF
TGTGCCAGCAGCTTGGGGAGAAGAGAAGAGACCCAGTACTTC
>TRBV7-9|.|.|TRBJ2-3
CASSFQGILDTQYF
TGTGCCAGCAGCTTCCAGGGGATTCTAGATACGCAGTATTTT
>TRBV6-4|few|.|TRBJ1-2
CASSGPGNYGYTF
TGTGCCAGCAGCGGACCAGGGAACTATGGCTACACCTTC
>TRBV29-1|.|.|TRBJ1-2
CSVASNSWQGYTF
TGCAGCGTTGCCTCCAACAGCTGGCAAGGCTACACCTTC
>TRBV28|.|.|TRBJ1-4
CASSFIGGTREKLFF
TGTGCCAGCAGTTTCATAGGAGGTACGCGAGAAAAACTGTTTTTT
>TRBV9|.|.|TRBJ1-4
CASSIWAGANEKLFF
TGTGCCAGCAGCATTTGGGCAGGGGCTAATGAAAAACTGTTTTTT
>TRBV9|.|TRBD2|TRBJ2-3
CASSVVGTSRTDTQYF
TGTGCCAGCAGCGTAGTCGGGACTAGCAGAACAGATACGCAGTATTTT
>TRBV9|.|TRBD1|TRBJ2-7
CASSPTGTGGFEQYF
TGTGCCAGCAGCCCCACAGGGACAGGGGGTTTTGAGCAGTACTTC
>TRBV10-1|.|.|TRBJ2-1
CASSESWRSSYNEQFF
TGCGCCAGCAGTGAGTCTTGGAGGAGCTCCTACAATGAGCAGTTCTTC
>TRBV6-6|.|.|TRBJ2-7
CASSFQEVSYEQYF
TGTGCCAGCAGTTTCCAGGAGGTGTCCTACGAGCAGTACTTC
>TRBV5-1|.|TRBD2|TRBJ2-1
CASSFPSGKYNEQFF
TGCGCCAGCAGCTTCCCTAGCGGAAAGTACAATGAGCAGTTCTTC
>TRBV10-3|.|.|TRBJ2-3
CAMGGGSSSTDTQYF
TGTGCCATGGGGGGTGGCAGCTCTAGCACAGATACGCAGTATTTT
>TRBV2|.|TRBD1|TRBJ2-1
CASSGPGGVYNEQFF
TGTGCCAGCAGTGGCCCAGGGGGCGTCTACAATGAGCAGTTCTTC
>TRBV24-1|.|TRBD1|TRBJ2-3
CATSDLARDSFFSTDTQYF
TGTGCCACCAGTGATCTTGCGAGGGACAGCTTTTTTAGCACAGATACGCAGTATTTT
>TRBV7-9|.|.|TRBJ2-5
CASSRGEETQYF
TGTGCCAGTTCCAGGGGGGAAGAGACCCAGTACTTC
>TRBV7-9|.|.|TRBJ1-1
CASNRGGTEAFF
TGTGCCAGCAATAGGGGGGGCACTGAAGCTTTCTTT
>TRBV19|once|TRBD1|TRBJ2-5
CASSIKGTVQETQYF
TGTGCCAGTAGTATAAAGGGGACAGTCCAAGAGACCCAGTACTTC
>TRBV28|.|TRBD1|TRBJ2-2
CASSHRTGLTGELFF
TGTGCCAGCAGTCACCGGACAGGCCTCACCGGGGAGCTGTTTTTT
>TRBV12-3/TRBV12-4|.|TRBD1|TRBJ1-1
CASSSHGTGMTFF
TGTGCCAGCAGTTCCCATGGGACAGGGATGACTTTCTTT
>TRBV3-1/TRBV3-2|.|.|TRBJ1-1
CASSERGGNTEAFF
TGTGCCAGCAGCGAAAGGGGGGGGAACACTGAAGCTTTCTTT
>TRBV10-3|.|.|TRBJ1-1
CAISESAQHHTEAFF
TGTGCCATCAGTGAGTCGGCACAGCACCACACTGAAGCTTTCTTT
>TRBV6-5|.|TRBD2|TRBJ2-3
CASSWTGVAGSDTQYF
TGTGCCAGCAGTTGGACCGGGGTAGCGGGGTCAGATACGCAGTATTTT
>TRBV12-3/TRBV12-4|.|.|TRBJ2-1
CASSSRYNEQFF
TGTGCCAGCAGTTCTAGGTACAATGAGCAGTTCTTC
>TRBV3-1/TRBV3-2|.|.|TRBJ1-6
CASSQERRNSPLHF
TGTGCCAGCAGCCAAGAACGGAGGAATTCACCCCTCCACTTT
>TRBV9|.|.|TRBJ2-2
CASSVWSAGELFF
TGTGCCAGCAGCGTCTGGAGTGCCGGGGAGCTGTTTTTT
>TRBV2|.|TRBD1|TRBJ1-4
CASEDRGEKLFF
TGTGCCAGTGAGGACAGGGGTGAAAAACTGTTTTTT
>TRBV27|few|TRBD1|TRBJ1-4
CASMTRDRGVSNEKLFF
TGTGCCAGCATGACACGGGACAGGGGAGTATCTAATGAAAAACTGTTTTTT
>TRBV19|.|.|TRBJ2-7
CASSITGSYEQYF
TGTGCCAGTAGTATAACGGGGTCCTACGAGCAGTACTTC
>TRBV5-4|.|.|TRBJ2-3
CASSQSRGQDTQYF
TGTGCCAGCAGCCAGAGCAGGGGCCAAGATACGCAGTATTTT
>TRBV19|.|.|TRBJ1-6
CLDPGDSPLHF
TGCCTCGATCCGGGTGATTCACCCCTCCACTTT
>TRBV19|.|.|TRBJ2-7
CATGNPYEQYF
TGTGCCACCGGGAATCCCTACGAGCAGTACTTC
>TRBV5-4|.|.|TRBJ2-2
CASNPVPGTGELFF
TGTGCCAGCAACCCGGTCCCGGGGACCGGGGAGCTGTTTTTT
>TRBV5-6|.|.|TRBJ1-1
CASSLVSRTLNTEAFF
TGTGCCAGCAGCTTGGTGTCGCGGACACTGAACACTGAAGCTTTCTTT
>TRBV7-3|.|TRBD2|TRBJ2-3
CASSSGLATQYF
TGTGCCAGCAGCTCGGGACTAGCCACGCAGTATTTT
>TRBV6-4|.|.|TRBJ1-3
CASSERQNCSGNTIYF
TGTGCCAGCAGTGAACGACAGAATTGCTCTGGAAACACCATATATTTT
>TRBV30|.|.|TRBJ2-3
CAWSGPGLMDTQYF
TGTGCCTGGAGTGGACCAGGGTTGATGGATACGCAGTATTTT
>TRBV6-1|.|.|TRBJ2-2
CASSEGWTINTGELFF
TGTGCCAGCAGTGAAGGGTGGACAATTAACACCGGGGAGCTGTTTTTT
>TRBV5-1|.|.|TRBJ2-7
CASSRSRDYEQYF
TGCGCCAGCAGCCGTTCTCGGGACTACGAGCAGTACTTC
>TRBV5-1|once|TRBD1|TRBJ1-1
CASSPWTGDTEAFF
TGCGCCAGCAGCCCCTGGACAGGGGACACTGAAGCTTTCTTT
>TRBV4-1|.|.|TRBJ2-5
CASSQVREETQYF
TGCGCCAGCAGCCAAGTCAGGGAAGAGACCCAGTACTTC
>TRBV18|.|.|TRBJ1-1
CASSELGHGDTEAFF
TGTGCCAGCTCCGAGCTGGGGCATGGCGACACTGAAGCTTTCTTT
>TRBV18|.|.|TRBJ1-4
CASSSQSANEKLFF
TGTGCCAGCTCATCACAGTCGGCTAATGAAAAACTGTTTTTT
>TRBV28|.|TRBD1|TRBJ2-5
CASSFQTGRFKETQYF
TGTGCCAGCAGTTTTCAGACAGGGAGATTTAAGGAGACCCAGTACTTC
>TRBV6-6|once|TRBD1|TRBJ2-7
CASSGTVVEQYF
TGTGCCAGCAGTGGGACAGTAGTCGAGCAGTACTTC
>TRBV7-8|.|.|TRBJ1-1
CASSLAGGFTEAFF
TGTGCCAGCAGCTTAGCTGGGGGGTTCACTGAAGCTTTCTTT
>TRBV29-1|.|TRBD1|TRBJ1-2
CSARQGASYGYTF
TGCAGCGCCCGACAGGGAGCGAGCTATGGCTACACCTTC
>TRBV15|few|TRBD1|TRBJ1-6
CATSRDRTGWNSPLHF
TGTGCCACCAGCAGAGACAGGACAGGGTGGAATTCACCCCTCCACTTT
>TRBV2|once|.|TRBJ2-1
CASSGGGTPHEQFF
TGTGCCAGCAGTGGCGGCGGGACTCCCCATGAGCAGTTCTTC
>TRBV27|.|.|TRBJ2-1
CASSPYIGAYNEQFF
TGTGCCAGCAGTCCTTATATCGGAGCTTACAATGAGCAGTTCTTC
>TRBV3-1/TRBV3-2|.|TRBD1|TRBJ2-7
CASSPHDRDRPYEQYF
TGTGCCAGCAGCCCCCACGACCGGGACAGACCCTACGAGCAGTACTTC
>TRBV3-1/TRBV3-2|.|TRBD2|TRBJ2-5
CASSQSGGARETQYF
TGTGCCAGCAGCCAAAGCGGGGGGGCCCGGGAGACCCAGTACTTC
>TRBV9|.|TRBD1|TRBJ1-2
CASSDPQGARYGYTF
TGTGCCAGCAGCGACCCACAGGGGGCGAGGTATGGCTACACCTTC
>TRBV27|.|TRBD1|TRBJ2-1
CASSLDREIYEQFF
TGTGCCAGCAGTTTGGACAGGGAGATCTATGAGCAGTTCTTC
>TRBV15|.|.|TRBJ2-3
CATSSGVPSDTQYF
TGTGCCACCAGCTCAGGGGTCCCCTCGGATACGCAGTATTTT
>TRBV7-9|.|.|TRBJ2-3
CASSLESGAQYF
TGTGCCAGCAGCTTAGAGTCAGGGGCGCAGTATTTT
>TRBV28|.|.|TRBJ1-4
CASGRPGQGGEKLFF
TGTGCCAGCGGTCGACCGGGACAAGGGGGAGAAAAACTGTTTTTT